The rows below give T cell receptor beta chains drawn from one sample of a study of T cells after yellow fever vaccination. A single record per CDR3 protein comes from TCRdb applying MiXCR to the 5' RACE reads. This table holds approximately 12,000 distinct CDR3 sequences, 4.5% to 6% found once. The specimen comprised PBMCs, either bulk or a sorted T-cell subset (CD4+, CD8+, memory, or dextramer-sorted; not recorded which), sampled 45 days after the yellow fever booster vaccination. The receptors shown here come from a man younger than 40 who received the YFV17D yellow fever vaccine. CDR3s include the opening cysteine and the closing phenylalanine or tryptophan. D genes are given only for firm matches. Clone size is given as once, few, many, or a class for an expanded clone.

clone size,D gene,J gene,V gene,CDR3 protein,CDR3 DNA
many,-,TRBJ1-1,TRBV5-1,CASRPSRADTEAFF,TGCGCCAGCAGGCCCAGCCGGGCGGACACTGAAGCTTTCTTT
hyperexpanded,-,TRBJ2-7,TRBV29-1,CSVARPSSYEQYF,TGCAGCGTTGCCAGGCCGAGCTCCTACGAGCAGTACTTC
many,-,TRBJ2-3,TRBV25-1,CASSELSYVGHIPINTDTQYF,TGTGCCAGCAGTGAATTATCGTACGTCGGCCACATTCCCATAAACACAGATACGCAGTATTTT
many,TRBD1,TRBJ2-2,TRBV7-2,CASSPRDRANTGELFF,TGTGCCAGCAGCCCCAGGGACAGGGCCAACACCGGGGAGCTGTTTTTT
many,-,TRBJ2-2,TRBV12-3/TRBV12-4,CASSLGGARYTGELFF,TGTGCCAGCAGTTTAGGTGGGGCCCGATACACCGGGGAGCTGTTTTTT
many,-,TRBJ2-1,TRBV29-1,CSAQAGADYNEQFF,TGCAGCGCCCAGGCAGGGGCTGACTACAATGAGCAGTTCTTC
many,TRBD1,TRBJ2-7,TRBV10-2,CASSTQGAGGEQYF,TGCGCCAGCAGTACACAGGGGGCAGGGGGAGAGCAGTACTTC
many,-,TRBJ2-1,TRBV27,CASSFPPPYNEQFF,TGTGCCAGCAGTTTCCCCCCCCCCTACAATGAGCAGTTCTTC
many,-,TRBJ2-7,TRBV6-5,CASSYSWTLALEQYF,TGTGCCAGCAGTTATTCGTGGACACTTGCCCTCGAGCAGTACTTC
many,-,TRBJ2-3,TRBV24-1,CATSDFSGGTDTQYF,TGTGCCACCAGTGATTTTAGTGGCGGAACAGATACGCAGTATTTT
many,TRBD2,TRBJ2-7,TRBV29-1,CSVDKPPGGQYF,TGCAGCGTTGATAAGCCTCCGGGGGGGCAGTACTTC
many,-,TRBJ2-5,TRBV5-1,CASSGQVQETQYF,TGCGCCAGCAGCGGTCAGGTTCAAGAGACCCAGTACTTC
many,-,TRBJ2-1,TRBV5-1,CASSLRAQPGSYNEQFF,TGCGCCAGCAGCTTGCGGGCTCAACCCGGCTCCTACAATGAGCAGTTCTTC
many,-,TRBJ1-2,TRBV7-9,CASSLAHKGYTF,TGTGCCAGCAGCTTAGCCCACAAAGGCTACACCTTC
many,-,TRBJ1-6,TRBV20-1,CSAKQGPNSPLHF,TGCAGTGCTAAACAGGGACCTAATTCACCCCTCCACTTT
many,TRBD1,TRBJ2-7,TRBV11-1,CASSLGQGASEQYF,TGTGCCAGCAGCTTAGGACAGGGGGCCAGTGAGCAGTACTTC
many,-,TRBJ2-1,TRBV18,CASSPPSRANEQFF,TGTGCCAGCTCACCACCCTCGCGGGCCAACGAGCAGTTCTTC
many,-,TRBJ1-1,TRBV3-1,CASSLPLLGGRTEAFF,TGTGCCAGCAGCCTACCGTTGTTGGGGGGAAGGACTGAAGCTTTCTTT
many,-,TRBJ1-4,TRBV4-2,CASSHDQAGPNEKLFF,TGTGCCAGCAGCCACGATCAAGCGGGGCCCAATGAAAAACTGTTTTTT
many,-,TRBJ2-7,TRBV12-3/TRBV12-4,CASSPTPYEQYF,TGTGCCAGCAGCCCGACCCCATACGAGCAGTACTTC
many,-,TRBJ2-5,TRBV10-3,CAINSRSQETQYF,TGTGCCATCAACAGCAGAAGCCAAGAGACCCAGTACTTC
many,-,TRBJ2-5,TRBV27,CASSTYGTEETQYF,TGTGCCAGCAGTACTTACGGGACGGAAGAGACCCAGTACTTC
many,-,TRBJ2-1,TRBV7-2,CASSLRGGNEQFF,TGTGCCAGCAGCTTAAGGGGGGGCAATGAGCAGTTCTTC
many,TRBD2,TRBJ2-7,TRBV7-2,CASSLALRLAGGKGYEQYF,TGTGCCAGCAGCTTAGCGCTTAGACTAGCGGGAGGAAAGGGCTACGAGCAGTACTTC
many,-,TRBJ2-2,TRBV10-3,CAISDIRGRGGELFF,TGTGCCATCAGTGATATCAGGGGCCGCGGCGGGGAGCTGTTTTTT
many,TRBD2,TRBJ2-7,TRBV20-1,CSARATLAGEQYF,TGCAGTGCTAGGGCGACATTAGCGGGAGAGCAGTACTTC
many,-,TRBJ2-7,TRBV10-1,CASSSSSYEQYF,TGCGCCAGCAGCTCAAGCTCCTACGAGCAGTACTTC
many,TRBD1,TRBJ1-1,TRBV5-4,CASSLPGQGNTEAFF,TGTGCCAGCAGTCTGCCGGGACAGGGGAACACTGAAGCTTTCTTT
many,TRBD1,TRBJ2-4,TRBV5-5,CASSLVTGDLTKNIQYF,TGTGCCAGCAGCTTGGTCACAGGGGACCTAACCAAAAACATTCAGTACTTC
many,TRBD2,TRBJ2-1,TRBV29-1,CSVKGLATYNEQFF,TGCAGCGTGAAGGGACTAGCGACCTACAATGAGCAGTTCTTC
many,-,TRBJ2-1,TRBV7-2,CASRVSYNEQFF,TGTGCCAGCAGGGTCTCCTACAATGAGCAGTTCTTC
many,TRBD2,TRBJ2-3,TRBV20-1,CSAVLADDGTDTQYF,TGCAGTGCTGTACTAGCGGACGACGGCACAGATACGCAGTATTTT
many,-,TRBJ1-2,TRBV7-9,CASSLLGGNYGYTF,TGTGCCAGCAGCTTACTAGGGGGAAACTATGGCTACACCTTC
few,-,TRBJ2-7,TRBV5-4,CASSSGYEQYF,TGTGCCAGCAGCTCCGGCTACGAGCAGTACTTC
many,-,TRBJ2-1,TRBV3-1,CASSQDIAVGWFF,TGTGCCAGCAGCCAAGATATAGCAGTTGGGTGGTTCTTC
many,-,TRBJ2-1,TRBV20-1,CSAREGPRNEQFF,TGCAGTGCTAGAGAAGGGCCTCGGAATGAGCAGTTCTTC
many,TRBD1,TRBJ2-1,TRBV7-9,CASSYRQGWENEQFF,TGTGCCAGCAGCTACCGACAGGGGTGGGAAAATGAGCAGTTCTTC
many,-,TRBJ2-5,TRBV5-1,CASAENGGATQETQYF,TGCGCCAGCGCCGAAAACGGAGGGGCAACACAAGAGACCCAGTACTTC
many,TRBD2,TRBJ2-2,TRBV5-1,CASSLGTSGLYTGELFF,TGCGCCAGCAGCTTGGGTACTAGCGGGCTATACACCGGGGAGCTGTTTTTT
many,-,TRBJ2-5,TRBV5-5,CASSLERGETQYF,TGTGCCAGCAGCTTGGAGCGTGGGGAGACCCAGTACTTC
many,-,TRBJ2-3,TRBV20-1,CSATASTDTQYF,TGCAGTGCTACCGCTAGCACAGATACGCAGTATTTT
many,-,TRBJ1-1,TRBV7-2,CASSLGQGLNTEAFF,TGTGCCAGCAGCTTAGGCCAGGGCCTGAACACTGAAGCTTTCTTT
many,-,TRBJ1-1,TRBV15,CATSSRVTEAFF,TGTGCCACCAGCAGCAGGGTCACTGAAGCTTTCTTT